This TCR beta chain was identified during a study of OX40 agonist ivuxolimab in advanced cancers. Sequencing was performed with immunoSEQ multiplex PCR; in TCRdb, only in-frame clones are kept and a portion is missing. The sample holds tens of thousands of clones; 75% to 90% are singletons and the top ten take roughly 10%. CDR1 SGDLS and CDR2 YYNGEE come from the germline V gene. The ends were cut back, 3 bases at V and 4 bases at J, with 8 bases in the middle. This CDR3 has 13 residues. This sample comprised CD4+ or CD8+ T cells sorted from blood, obtained in a trial of the OX40 agonist ivuxolimab. The rearrangement uses TRBV9 and TRBJ1-5, with unresolved D. The sequence was collected from an adult with an advanced solid tumor such as melanoma, head and neck, liver or kidney cancer. The CDR3 DNA reads TGTGCCAGCAGCGGGGCTACGAATCAGCCCCAGCATTTT. It is translated as CASSGATNQPQHF.